Below are 19 T cell receptor beta chains sequenced from a single sample in a study of T cells in Graves' hyperthyroidism and ophthalmopathy. Regions amplified from RNA transcripts were the TCR beta CDR3 regions. The HTBI primer set served for first-round RT-PCR of the TCR CDR3. One entry per CDR3 protein results from TCRdb running MiXCR on the multiplex PCR reads. The sample records around 350,000 distinct CDR3 sequences, roughly 15% being singletons. The sample taken for sequencing was blood. The receptors here all came from a woman aged 60-70 years with Graves' ophthalmopathy.

This clonotype was found many times. The CDR3 coding sequence is TGTGCCAGCAGTTTTGAGGGTACAGATACGCAGTATTTT. Its protein is CASSFEGTDTQYF. The V call is TRBV28, the J call TRBJ2-3; the D gene is possibly TRBD2 (5 bases). The CDR3 is 13 residues long. CDR1 and CDR2 (germline): MDHEN, SYDVKM. Trimming took 3 bases from V and 3 from J, leaving 7 bases between them.

This clonotype was seen a handful of times. V usage is TRBV14 and J usage is TRBJ1-5; D remains unclear. Deletions cut 0 bases from V and 1 base from J, with 10 bases between. Per the germline V gene, CDR1 is SGHDN and CDR2 is FVKESK. The CDR3 length is 16 residues. CDR3 amino acids: CASSQDKVGSNQPQHF. Written as DNA, the CDR3 is TGTGCCAGCAGCCAAGATAAGGTGGGCAGCAATCAGCCCCAGCATTTT.

This clonotype was detected many times. V and J are TRBV7-9 and TRBJ2-3; 7 bases are shared with TRBD1. Trimming took 5 bases from V and 6 from J; bases not matched to a gene: 11. The germline gives CDR1 SEHNR, CDR2 FQNEAQ (reference sequence). The CDR3 sequence is 15 residues long. CDR3 in amino acids: CASSIGTVAGDTQYF. Here the CDR3 DNA reads TGTGCCAGCAGCATTGGGACAGTCGCGGGCGATACGCAGTATTTT. Full variable domain (outside the CDR3, taken from reference TRBV7-9 and TRBJ2-3): DTGVSQNPRHKITKRGQNVTFRCDPISEHNRLYWYRQTLGQGPEFLTYFQNEAQLEKSRLLSDRFSAERPKGSFSTLEIQRTEQGDSAMYLCASSIGTVAGDTQYFGPGTRLTVL.

The chain is built from TRBV7-3 and TRBJ2-3, with D possibly matching TRBD2 (6 bases). V was trimmed by 1 base and J by 4 bases, leaving 12 bases between them. Germline-derived CDR1 and CDR2 are SGHTA and FQGTGA. The CDR3 runs to 15 residues. CDR3 in DNA: TGTGCCAGCAGCTTAAGTCGGGAGAGGTCAGATACGCAGTATTTT. The encoded protein is CASSLSRERSDTQYF.

This clonotype was found a few times. The rearrangement joins TRBV12-3 or TRBV12-4 to TRBJ2-2, with D unclear. The CDR3 has 15 residues. The ends were cut back, 6 bases at V and 1 base at J, with 12 bases in the middle. In DNA, the CDR3 is TGTGCCAGCAGCCCAAGTGCCGAGAACACCGGGGAGCTGTTTTTT. This gives the protein CASSPSAENTGELFF.

This clonotype was seen repeatedly, ten times or more. This chain connects TRBV4-1 to TRBJ1-2; TRBD1 agrees at 8 bases. The CDR3 length is 15 residues. J gave up 3 bases and V 0 bases, and 3 bases lay outside the gene matches. Germline V gene sequence: CDR1 MGHRA, CDR2 YSYEKL. This CDR3 is CASSQETGVYYGYTF. The CDR3 DNA sequence: TGCGCCAGCAGCCAAGAGACAGGGGTTTACTATGGCTACACCTTC.

This clonotype came up many times. This chain links TRBV3-1 with TRBJ2-1; TRBD2 agrees at 8 bases. V shed 8 bases, J shed 7 bases, and the junction held 13 bases outside the gene matches. This CDR3 is 15 amino acids long. Looked up from germline, CDR1 is LGHDT and CDR2 is YNNKEL (reference sequence). The CDR3 loop is CASWDERERLNEQFF. The CDR3 coding sequence is TGTGCCAGCTGGGACGAGCGGGAGAGGTTGAATGAGCAGTTCTTC.

The table lists this clonotype with a few counts. The chain couples TRBV4-2 to TRBJ2-1; TRBD2 agrees at 12 bases. Trimming removed 0 bases from V and 5 bases from J; junction bases left unmatched: 5. Germline V CDR1 and CDR2: LGHNA, YNFKEQ. The CDR3 has 17 amino acids. CDR3 sequence reads: CASSQDASGRADNEQFF. For the CDR3, the DNA is TGTGCCAGCAGCCAAGACGCTAGCGGGAGGGCAGACAATGAGCAGTTCTTC.

This clonotype was seen only a few times. The chain couples TRBV27 to TRBJ2-7, with 12 bases identical to TRBD2. Germline assignment: CDR1 MNHEY and CDR2 SMNVEV (reference sequence). Germline trimming cut 3 bases from V and 6 bases from J; bases unmatched to any gene: 12. The CDR3 consists of 17 residues. The CDR3 sequence is CASSLASGRALGIEQYF. The CDR3 nucleotides read TGTGCCAGCAGTTTGGCTAGCGGGAGGGCTTTGGGGATCGAGCAGTACTTC.

The genes are TRBV20-1 and TRBJ1-6, with D perhaps matching TRBD1 (5 bases). Germline assignment: CDR1 DFQATT and CDR2 SNEGSKA (reference sequence). The ends were cut back, 2 bases at V and 0 bases at J, with 17 bases in the middle. This CDR3 region has 18 residues. CDR3 sequence (DNA): TGCAGTGCTAGAAGGGACGGCCTAATACGCTCCTATAATTCACCCCTCCACTTT. Translating it yields CSARRDGLIRSYNSPLHF.

The CDR3 region has the DNA TGTGCCAGCCGCACTAGCGGGGGGTCCTACAATGAGCAGTTCTTC. Its protein product is CASRTSGGSYNEQFF. This chain uses TRBV6-4 with TRBJ2-1, with 12 bases that match TRBD2. Trimming removed 8 bases from V and 1 base from J; junction bases left unmatched: 3. Germline loops: CDR1 MRHNA, CDR2 SNTAGT. The CDR3 is 15 amino acids.

This clonotype was counted many times. This chain links TRBV28 with TRBJ1-4, with TRBD1 matching 11 bases. The length of the CDR3 is 17 residues. J gave up 0 bases and V 3 bases, and 3 bases lay outside the gene matches. Per germline, CDR1 MDHEN and CDR2 SYDVKM. This chain's CDR3 is CASSLDRGPATNEKLFF. For the CDR3, the DNA is TGTGCCAGCAGTTTGGACAGGGGGCCGGCAACTAATGAAAAACTGTTTTTT.

The sample holds many counts of this clonotype. The chain employs TRBV28 and TRBJ1-2, with TRBD1 as a possible D gene (5 bases). The CDR3 has 15 residues. V was shortened by 2 bases and J by 5 bases, with 15 bases between the two germline ends. CDR1 is MDHEN and CDR2 is SYDVKM in the germline V gene. Written as DNA, the CDR3 is TGTGCCAGCAGTTTAGAAGGGGCAGGGCCTTATGGCTACACCTTC. Translation gives CASSLEGAGPYGYTF.

This clonotype was seen ten or more times. The V gene is TRBV12-5, the J gene TRBJ2-5, with D perhaps TRBD2 (6 bases). This CDR3 region has 13 residues. Germline lookup yields CDR1 LGHNT and CDR2 FRNRAP. Trimming stripped 4 bases from V and 3 bases from J, with 9 bases between. CDR3 loop: CASGSTGEETQYF. The CDR3 nucleotides are TGTGCTAGTGGTTCTACGGGGGAAGAGACCCAGTACTTC. The complete variable domain, with remaining parts taken from reference TRBV12-5 and TRBJ2-5, reads DARVTQTPRHKVTEMGQEVTMRCQPILGHNTVFWYRQTMMQGLELLAYFRNRAPLDDSGMPKDRFSAEMPDATLATLKIQPSEPRDSAVYFCASGSTGEETQYFGPGTRLLVL.

This clonotype was counted many times. The rearrangement joins TRBV6-1 to TRBJ2-3; 8 bases line up with TRBD2. This CDR3 spans 13 amino acids. Losses at the gene ends were 5 bases for V and 5 bases for J; bases not matched to a gene: 3. Germline CDR1 MNHNS, CDR2 SASEGT. The CDR3 protein is CASSSGRRDTQYF. CDR3 DNA: TGTGCCAGCAGTAGCGGGAGAAGAGATACGCAGTATTTT.

This clonotype was observed many times. This chain links TRBV12-5 with TRBJ2-1; 8 bases line up with TRBD2. The CDR3 loop spans 15 amino acids. The V and J ends lost 6 bases and 1 base, in that order; junction bases with no gene match: 5. CDR1 LGHNT and CDR2 FRNRAP come from the germline V gene. CDR3 region: CASGSPSGSYNEQFF. As DNA, the CDR3 is TGTGCTAGTGGCAGCCCTAGCGGGTCCTACAATGAGCAGTTCTTC.

This clonotype was picked up one time. The V call is TRBV11-2, the J call TRBJ2-2; D not resolved. The V gene's germline CDR1 is SGHAT and CDR2 FQNNGV. This CDR3 region has 13 residues. Trimming cost V 3 bases and J 5 bases, with 7 bases left between them. CDR3 nucleotide sequence: TGTGCCAGCAGCTTCGATACTACCGGGGAGCTGTTTTTT. Protein sequence: CASSFDTTGELFF. Full variable domain (remainder filled in from reference TRBV11-2 and TRBJ2-2): EAGVAQSPRYKIIEKRQSVAFWCNPISGHATLYWYQQILGQGPKLLIQFQNNGVVDDSQLPKDRFSAERLKGVDSTLKIQPAKLEDSAVYLCASSFDTTGELFFGEGSRLTVL.

The chain has TRBV19 and TRBJ1-2; TRBD1 might be the D (5 bases). CDR3 length equals 13 residues. CDR1 and CDR2 (germline): LNHDA, SQIVND (reference sequence). V shed 6 bases and J shed 7 bases, with 15 bases lying between them. CDR3 coding DNA: TGTGCCAGTAGAGTTGCGGGGGTTGGTGGCTACACCTTC. Its translation is CASRVAGVGGYTF.

This clonotype was observed at least ten times. J is TRBJ2-7 and V is TRBV20-1; TRBD2 agrees at 8 bases. The ends lost 4 bases at V and 5 bases at J; junction bases unmatched: 10. The CDR3 length is 14 residues. Germline V CDR1 and CDR2: DFQATT, SNEGSKA (reference sequence). CDR3 DNA sequence: TGCAGTGCTACAGACGGGACTAGGGTCCACGAGCAGTACTTC. Translation gives CSATDGTRVHEQYF.